The 4 T cell receptor beta chains below all came from one sample that was sequenced in a study of blood T cell repertoires in COVID-19. Clones were sequenced by immunoSEQ multiplex PCR, and TCRdb holds only the in-frame ones, with some missing. The table includes 100,000 to 150,000 clones, 65% to 85% detected once. The sample taken for sequencing was peripheral blood. The receptors were sampled from a woman older than 75 with acute or convalescent COVID-19.

The chain carries TRBV19 and TRBJ2-7; possibly TRBD1 for D (6 bases). The CDR3 is 14 residues long. V was shortened by 6 bases and J by 0 bases, with 12 bases between the two germline ends. Germline values: CDR1 LNHDA, CDR2 SQIVND (reference sequence). In DNA, the CDR3 is TGTGCCAGTAGGGCTCAGGGGAGCTCCTACGAGCAGTACTTC. Its protein is CASRAQGSSYEQYF. The full variable domain, completed using reference TRBV19 and TRBJ2-7, is DGGITQSPKYLFRKEGQNVTLSCEQNLNHDAMYWYRQDPGQGLRLIYYSQIVNDFQKGDIAEGYSVSREKKESFPLTVTSAQKNPTAFYLCASRAQGSSYEQYFGPGTRLTVT.

V and J are TRBV6-2 or TRBV6-3 and TRBJ1-3; unclear D gene. Germline CDR1 reads MNHEY; CDR2 reads SVGEGT. The ends were cut back, 0 bases at V and 9 bases at J, with 9 bases in the middle. CDR3 length: 13 residues. CDR3 bases: TGTGCCAGCAGTTACTCAAGAGGAGTCACCATATATTTT. Translated, it gives CASSYSRGVTIYF.

Notes on this clone: One end of the junction is discordant with germline, which a read error may explain. The chain employs TRBV19 and TRBJ2-2; 9 nucleotides agree with TRBD2. The CDR3 sequence is 19 residues long. Germline V gene lookup returns CDR1 LNHDA and CDR2 SQIVND (reference sequence). CDR3 DNA sequence: TGTGCCTGTAGTATTGCGTGCGGGGGGGCGCGCGCGAACACCGGGGAGCTGTTTTTT. Translated: CACSIACGGARANTGELFF.

The chain is built from TRBV9 and TRBJ1-2; D unresolved. Trimming left V 0 bases short and J 1 base short, with 10 bases between. The CDR3 consists of 15 residues. CDR1 and CDR2 from the germline V gene are SGDLS and YYNGEE. The CDR3: CASSVEAEINYGYTF. CDR3 bases: TGTGCCAGCAGCGTAGAAGCGGAAATTAACTATGGCTACACCTTC.